The clone carrying this T cell receptor (beta chain) was recorded a few times. Antigen unknown. The CDR3 runs to 14 residues. Germline values: CDR1 SNHLY, CDR2 FYNNEI. Trimming took off 4 bases at V and 2 bases at J, with 8 bases between the two ends. This sample was included in a study of cytomegalovirus exposure and HLA in healthy donors. Overall study findings and caveats: Researchers reported from a later analysis that most CMV-associated TCR beta chains appeared HLA-restricted. An analysis done earlier found most TCR beta V segments productive about 87% or about 30% of the time. In a later analysis, across HLA loci, associated TCR counts were highest for DRB1, lowest for HLA-C.

The PCR ran on 60 Vbeta and 13 Jbeta primers. Sequencing used immunoSEQ multiplex PCR; TCRdb keeps in-frame clones, though not all of them. The sample has tens of thousands of clones, 78% seen once. Sequenced input: PBMCs. This sequence joins TRBV2 and TRBJ2-2, with D possibly being TRBD1 (5 bases). The source is a woman aged 35 to 49 in good health and CMV-seronegative. This CDR3 is CASSGDRNTGELFF. The CDR3 bases are TGTGCCAGCAGTGGAGACAGAAACACCGGGGAGCTGTTTTTT.